Each of the 19 T cell receptor beta chains below was sequenced from the same sample in a study of cytomegalovirus exposure and HLA in healthy donors. Vbeta (60) and Jbeta (13) primers were used in the PCR. TCRdb's table, derived via immunoSEQ multiplex PCR, lists solely in-frame clones and lacks some. This table has under 200,000 clones, about 80% appearing once. Sequencing input: PBMCs. The receptor source for this set is a man aged 60-69 years in good health and CMV-seronegative.

The J gene is TRBJ1-2, the V gene TRBV6-1; 8 nucleotides align to TRBD1. The CDR3 has 12 amino acids. Germline assignment: CDR1 MNHNS and CDR2 SASEGT. V dropped 10 bases and J dropped 7; count of bases not matched to a gene: 8. The CDR3 here is CATQGQVSGYTF. CDR3 nucleotide sequence: TGTGCCACCCAGGGACAGGTCAGTGGCTACACCTTC.

V gene TRBV10-3 combines with J gene TRBJ2-6; 7 nucleotides agree with TRBD1. Germline-derived CDR1 and CDR2 are ENHRY and SYGVKD. Trimming at V came to 11 bases and at J to 4 bases, leaving 11 bases not matched to a gene. The CDR3 sequence is 15 residues long. This chain's CDR3 is CASGAQGSGANVLTF. CDR3 DNA: TGTGCCTCCGGGGCACAGGGGAGCGGGGCCAACGTCCTGACTTTC.

The chain recombines TRBV2 with TRBJ1-2; D uncertain. Germline values: CDR1 SNHLY, CDR2 FYNNEI. Between the trimmed V and J ends, which lost 4 bases and 2 bases, there was a span of 8 bases. The CDR3 is 13 amino acids. In nucleotides, the CDR3 is TGTGCCAGCAGTGCTGGCAGAAACTATGGCTACACCTTC. Translated: CASSAGRNYGYTF.

The chain uses TRBV6-5 and TRBJ2-7; 12 nucleotides align to TRBD2. The V gene's germline CDR1 is MNHEY and CDR2 SVGAGI. The length of the CDR3 is 15 residues. Germline trimming cut 6 bases from V and 3 bases from J; bases unmatched to any gene: 6. CDR3 bases: TGTGCCAGCAGCTCCGGGACTAGCGGGTTCTACGAGCAGTACTTC. Its translation: CASSSGTSGFYEQYF.

The chain recombines TRBV7-2 with TRBJ2-7, with D possibly matching TRBD2 (6 bases). Trimming shortened V by 1 base and J by 1 base, and 23 bases separated the two germline ends. Germline V gene sequence: CDR1 SGHTA, CDR2 FQGNSA. This CDR3 region has 19 residues. The CDR3 loop reads CASSLGTQRRGPRSYEQYF. The CDR3 DNA follows: TGTGCCAGCAGCTTAGGTACTCAGCGGCGGGGCCCCAGATCCTACGAGCAGTACTTC.

The V call is TRBV5-1, the J call TRBJ2-1, with 9 bases that match TRBD2. The length of the CDR3 is 16 residues. Germline-derived CDR1 and CDR2 are SGHRS and YFSETQ. After removal of 0 bases from V and 5 bases from J, the junction contained 6 bases not matched to a gene. CDR3 DNA: TGCGCCAGCAGCTTGGACTTTGCGGGGGGGAACAATGAGCAGTTCTTC. Translated: CASSLDFAGGNNEQFF.

The rearrangement uses TRBV19 and TRBJ1-1, with 8 bases fitting TRBD1. This CDR3 has 14 amino acids. With V trimmed by 3 bases and J by 0 bases, 0 bases remained unmatched. CDR1 and CDR2 (germline): LNHDA, SQIVND (reference sequence). This CDR3 reads CASSMTGVNTEAFF. In nucleotides, the CDR3 is TGTGCCAGTAGTATGACAGGGGTGAACACTGAAGCTTTCTTT. The full variable domain, rest sourced from reference TRBV19 and TRBJ1-1, is DGGITQSPKYLFRKEGQNVTLSCEQNLNHDAMYWYRQDPGQGLRLIYYSQIVNDFQKGDIAEGYSVSREKKESFPLTVTSAQKNPTAFYLCASSMTGVNTEAFFGQGTRLTVV.

CDR3 DNA sequence: TGTGCCAGCAGCCAAGCCAAGACAGCGAACACTGAAGCTTTCTTT. As protein: CASSQAKTANTEAFF. This chain connects TRBV4-2 to TRBJ1-1, with a tentative D call TRBD1 (5 bases). Germline CDR1 reads LGHNA; CDR2 reads YNFKEQ. Trimming removed 1 base from V and 1 base from J, with 10 bases in between. CDR3 length equals 15 residues.

The rearrangement links TRBV19 to TRBJ1-2; a possible D gene is TRBD1 (6 bases). Deletions cut 4 bases from V and 5 bases from J, with 20 bases between. CDR1 and CDR2 (germline): LNHDA, SQIVND (reference sequence). The CDR3 covers 16 residues. The CDR3 DNA is TGTGCCAGTAGTACCAACCCGAGACAGGTTTGGTATGGCTACACCTTC. It codes for CASSTNPRQVWYGYTF.

The chain carries TRBV2 and TRBJ1-2, with TRBD1 as a possible D gene (5 bases). Trimming took off 5 bases at V and 6 bases at J, with 16 bases between the two ends. The germline V gene encodes CDR1 SNHLY and CDR2 FYNNEI. The CDR3 sequence is 14 residues long. CDR3 sequence: CASSPRRAVDGYTF. CDR3 bases: TGTGCCAGCAGTCCCCGCAGGGCGGTGGATGGCTACACCTTC.

The rearrangement uses TRBV2 and TRBJ2-7; the match to TRBD1 covers 8 bases. Germline V gives CDR1 SNHLY, CDR2 FYNNEI. V lost 8 bases and J lost 0; bases outside the gene matches: 3. The CDR3 covers 13 residues. The DNA for the CDR3 is TGTGCCAGCGGGGACAGGTTCTCCTACGAGCAGTACTTC. This sequence encodes CASGDRFSYEQYF. The variable domain in full, with the rest retrieved from reference TRBV2 and TRBJ2-7, is EPEVTQTPSHQVTQMGQEVILRCVPISNHLYFYWYRQILGQKVEFLVSFYNNEISEKSEIFDDQFSVERPDGSNFTLKIRSTKLEDSAMYFCASGDRFSYEQYFGPGTRLTVT.

V usage is TRBV5-1 and J usage is TRBJ1-1, with 11 bases that match TRBD1. This CDR3 is built from 15 residues. V shed 2 bases, J shed 4 bases, and the junction held 4 bases outside the gene matches. The germline CDR1 and CDR2 sequences are SGHRS and YFSETQ. The CDR3 DNA is TGCGCCAGCAGCTTTGCCGGGACAGGGGGCACTGAAGCTTTCTTT. Protein: CASSFAGTGGTEAFF.

This sequence joins TRBV7-2 and TRBJ2-1; D is perhaps TRBD2 (5 bases). The CDR3 extends over 13 amino acids. Germline CDR1 reads SGHTA; CDR2 reads FQGNSA. V lost 4 bases to trimming and J lost 6 bases, with 10 bases between them. The CDR3 bases are TGTGCCAGCAGCTCCACTAGGAGCAATGAGCAGTTCTTC. This encodes CASSSTRSNEQFF.

The V call is TRBV28, the J call TRBJ1-2, with D possibly TRBD1 on 6 matching bases. The germline gives CDR1 MDHEN, CDR2 SYDVKM. The germline V and J ends were trimmed by 6 bases and 4 bases, with 18 bases remaining between them. This CDR3 region has 15 residues. The CDR3 loop is CASRTPGEGVYGYTF. The CDR3 bases are TGTGCCAGCAGGACCCCAGGGGAGGGGGTCTATGGCTACACCTTC.

The chain couples TRBV5-1 to TRBJ1-1; D not certain. V lost 4 bases, J lost 7 bases, and 20 bases lay in between. The CDR3 is 15 amino acids. CDR1 and CDR2 from the germline V gene are SGHRS and YFSETQ. The CDR3 DNA follows: TGCGCCAGCAGCCCTGTGGCCAGACCTGAGGGTGAAGCTTTCTTT. Its protein is CASSPVARPEGEAFF.

V gene TRBV29-1 combines with J gene TRBJ2-5, with 12 bases aligning to TRBD2. J gave up 1 base and V 1 base, and 4 bases lay outside the gene matches. In germline, CDR1 is SQVTM, CDR2 ANQGSEA. The CDR3 runs 16 residues. CDR3 sequence reads: CSVEGTSGEFQETQYF. The CDR3 DNA reads TGCAGCGTTGAAGGGACTAGCGGGGAGTTCCAAGAGACCCAGTACTTC.

The chain combines TRBV27 with TRBJ1-5; weak D call: TRBD1 (6 bases). Germline-derived CDR1 and CDR2 are MNHEY and SMNVEV (reference sequence). Trimming removed 0 bases at V and 7 bases at J, with 7 bases between. This CDR3 contains 13 residues. CDR3 sequence (DNA): TGTGCCAGCAGTTTATCGGACAGACAGCCCCAGCATTTT. Translation gives CASSLSDRQPQHF.

The chain joins TRBV9 to TRBJ2-6; 9 nucleotides agree with TRBD1. Germline lookup yields CDR1 SGDLS and CDR2 YYNGEE. The length of the CDR3 is 19 residues. V dropped 3 bases and J dropped 2; count of bases not matched to a gene: 12. The CDR3 coding sequence is TGTGCCAGCAGCGCAACAATCCGGGACAGGGTACCTGGGGCCAACGTCCTGACTTTC. This sequence encodes CASSATIRDRVPGANVLTF.

The chain recombines TRBV5-4 with TRBJ2-7, with 13 bases fitting TRBD2. The CDR3 sequence is 15 residues long. Losses at the gene ends were 2 bases for V and 5 bases for J; bases not matched to a gene: 4. Looked up from germline, CDR1 is SGHNT and CDR2 is YYREEE (reference sequence). CDR3 sequence (DNA): TGTGCCAGCAGCTTTACTAGCGGGGGGGCCGACGAGCAGTACTTC. Amino acids: CASSFTSGGADEQYF.